This T cell receptor beta chain came from a study of response to subunit inactivated influenza vaccine. About this clonotype: Its matching antigen is unknown.

Each CDR3 protein gets one entry after TCRdb re-called the RT-PCR reads with MiXCR. The data hold 600,000 to 700,000 distinct CDR3 sequences, with about 14% observed a single time. Notes on the study in general: The authors offered the suggestion that each seasonal influenza vaccination recruits few new T cells.

This TCR was recovered from a man aged 45-65 years who received an inactivated influenza vaccine. The sample consisted of PBMCs from blood, taken less than 15 days before vaccination.

The CDR3 loop is CASSQDFGRFEAFF. The CDR3 nucleotides are TGCGCCAGCAGCCAAGATTTTGGCCGGTTTGAAGCTTTCTTT. This rearrangement joins TRBV4-3 to TRBJ1-1; the D is unclear. The V end lost 0 bases, the J end lost 7 bases, and 12 bases lay between the germline ends. There are 14 residues in the CDR3. In germline, CDR1 is LGHNA, CDR2 YSLEER.